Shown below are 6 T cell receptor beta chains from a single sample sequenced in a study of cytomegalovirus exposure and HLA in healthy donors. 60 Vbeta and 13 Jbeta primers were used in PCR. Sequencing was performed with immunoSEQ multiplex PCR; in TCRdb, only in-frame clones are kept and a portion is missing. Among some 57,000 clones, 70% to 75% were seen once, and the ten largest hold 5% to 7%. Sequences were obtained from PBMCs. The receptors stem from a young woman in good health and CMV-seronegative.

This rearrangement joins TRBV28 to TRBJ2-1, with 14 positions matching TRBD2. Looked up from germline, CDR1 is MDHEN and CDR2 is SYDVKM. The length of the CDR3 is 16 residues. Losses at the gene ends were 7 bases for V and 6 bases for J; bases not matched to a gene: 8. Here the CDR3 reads CASIPGGLAGVNEQFF. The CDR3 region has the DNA TGTGCCAGCATCCCGGGGGGACTAGCGGGAGTCAATGAGCAGTTCTTC.

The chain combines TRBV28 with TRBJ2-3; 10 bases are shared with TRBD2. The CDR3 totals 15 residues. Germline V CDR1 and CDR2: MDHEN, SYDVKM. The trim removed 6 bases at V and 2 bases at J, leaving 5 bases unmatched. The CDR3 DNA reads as TGTGCCAGCAGATTACTAGCGGGACCCACAGATACGCAGTATTTT. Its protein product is CASRLLAGPTDTQYF. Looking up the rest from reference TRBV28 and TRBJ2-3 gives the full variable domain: DVKVTQSSRYLVKRTGEKVFLECVQDMDHENMFWYRQDPGLGLRLIYFSYDVKMKEKGDIPEGYSVSREKKERFSLILESASTNQTSMYLCASRLLAGPTDTQYFGPGTRLTVL.

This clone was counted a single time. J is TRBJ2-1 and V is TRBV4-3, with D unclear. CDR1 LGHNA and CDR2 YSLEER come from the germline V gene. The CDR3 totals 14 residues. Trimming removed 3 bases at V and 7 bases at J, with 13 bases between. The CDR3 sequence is CASSHPAYGNEQFF. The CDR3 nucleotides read TGCGCCAGCAGCCACCCTGCGTACGGGAATGAGCAGTTCTTC.

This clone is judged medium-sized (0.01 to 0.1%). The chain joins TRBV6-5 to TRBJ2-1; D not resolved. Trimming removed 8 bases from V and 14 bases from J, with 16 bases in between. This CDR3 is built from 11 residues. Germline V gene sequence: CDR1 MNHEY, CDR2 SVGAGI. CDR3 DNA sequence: TGTGCCAGCCGGAGAAACGAATGCGAGTTCTTC. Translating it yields CASRRNECEFF.

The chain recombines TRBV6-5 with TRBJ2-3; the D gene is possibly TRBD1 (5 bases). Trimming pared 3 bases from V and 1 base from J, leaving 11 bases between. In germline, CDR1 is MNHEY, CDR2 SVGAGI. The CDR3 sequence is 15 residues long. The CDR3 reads CASSYLGQGTDTQYF. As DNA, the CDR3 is TGTGCCAGCAGTTATTTAGGACAAGGCACAGATACGCAGTATTTT.

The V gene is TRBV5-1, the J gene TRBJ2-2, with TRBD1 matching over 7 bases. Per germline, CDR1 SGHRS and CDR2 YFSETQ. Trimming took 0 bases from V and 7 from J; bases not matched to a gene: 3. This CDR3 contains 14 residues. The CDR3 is CASSLGQGVGELFF. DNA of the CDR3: TGCGCCAGCAGCTTGGGACAGGGTGTCGGGGAGCTGTTTTTT.